This T cell receptor beta chain was profiled in a study of beta chain features in type 1 diabetes. Reverse transcription of all isolated RNA meant that expressed TCRB transcripts were sequenced. Libraries were prepared by immunoSEQ multiplex PCR; TCRdb keeps only in-frame clonotypes and omits some of them. The sample holds a few hundred thousand clones, approximately 14% seen once. This CDR3 has 15 residues. J gave up 2 bases and V 5 bases, and 8 bases lay outside the gene matches. CDR1 is SGHTA, CDR2 FQGNSA, per germline. Sequencing was done on a sample of naive CD4+ T cells from blood. The rearrangement uses TRBV7-2 and TRBJ1-1, with TRBD1 matching 7 bases. The TCR comes from a man younger than 40 in good health. The CDR3 sequence is CASSRNRDSNTEAFF. The CDR3 nucleotides are TGTGCCAGCAGCCGAAACCGGGACAGCAACACTGAAGCTTTCTTT. Based on the CDR3 plus reference TRBV7-2 and TRBJ1-1, the full variable domain is GAGVSQSPSNKVTEKGKDVELRCDPISGHTALYWYRQSLGQGLEFLIYFQGNSAPDKSGLPSDRFSAERTGGSVSTLTIQRTQQEDSAVYLCASSRNRDSNTEAFFGQGTRLTVV.